These 21 T cell receptor beta chains originate from one sample sequenced in a study of Ad26.COV2.S vaccination and SARS-CoV-2 variants. The treatment is: 15 to 20 received Ad26.COV2.S at low or high dose, single or two shots; roughly 5 received placebo; per-sample allocation not given. At day 63 after the first vaccine or placebo injection, samples were drawn. Some clones are missing from TCRdb's copy, which holds only in-frame ones; the method was immunoSEQ multiplex PCR. This sample has around 300,000 clones; 85% to 90% occur once, and the top ten carry 5.5%. Sequenced material: peripheral blood, taken in a trial of Ad26.COV2.S vaccine versus placebo. These receptors all come from a person aged 18-65 years who received the Ad26.COV2.S COVID-19 vaccine or a placebo.

The chain links TRBV5-1 to TRBJ2-5, with D possibly being TRBD2 (6 bases). The ends were cut back, 6 bases at V and 2 bases at J, with 8 bases in the middle. This CDR3 has 12 amino acids. The germline gives CDR1 SGHRS, CDR2 YFSETQ. The CDR3 here is CASKGTQETQYF. The CDR3 DNA reads as TGCGCCAGCAAGGGGACTCAAGAGACCCAGTACTTC.

The rearrangement links TRBV7-2 to TRBJ2-7, with 7 bases identical to TRBD2. The CDR3 runs to 17 residues. Germline values: CDR1 SGHTA, CDR2 FQGNSA. V was clipped by 4 bases and J by 2 bases; unmatched bases: 14. The CDR3 DNA reads TGTGCCAGCAGCTCAAGGAACTGGCCGGGGAGGGCCTACGAGCAGTACTTC. As protein: CASSSRNWPGRAYEQYF.

The rearrangement links TRBV4-3 to TRBJ1-2; D gene uncertain. This CDR3 is built from 17 residues. The germline V gene encodes CDR1 LGHNA and CDR2 YSLEER. V lost 0 bases and J lost 7, with 21 bases in between. The CDR3 DNA is TGCGCCAGCAGCCAAGAGGTGTCAGCCTACCTTCGTTTTGGCTACACCTTC. This codes for CASSQEVSAYLRFGYTF.

This sequence joins TRBV11-2 and TRBJ1-2; D is perhaps TRBD1 (5 bases). The CDR3 is 15 amino acids. Between the trimmed V and J ends, which lost 5 bases and 4 bases, there was a span of 17 bases. The V gene's germline CDR1 is SGHAT and CDR2 FQNNGV. This CDR3 is CASSHLGGGSYGYTF. The CDR3 region has the DNA TGTGCCAGCAGCCACTTAGGTGGGGGATCCTATGGCTACACCTTC.

The count of this clone is one. The chain couples TRBV6-5 to TRBJ1-2, with D possibly being TRBD1 (6 bases). The germline V gene encodes CDR1 MNHEY and CDR2 SVGAGI. The CDR3 has 14 residues. V lost 2 bases to trimming and J lost 8 bases, with 15 bases between them. CDR3 amino acids: CASSYGDTLRGYTF. CDR3 nucleotide sequence: TGTGCCAGCAGTTACGGGGACACCTTACGGGGCTACACCTTC.

The chain joins TRBV7-6 to TRBJ2-1; D might be TRBD2 (5 bases). V dropped 5 bases and J dropped 4 bases, with 24 bases sitting between them. The CDR3 spans 18 residues. Germline assignment: CDR1 SGHVS and CDR2 FNYEAQ. The CDR3 region has the DNA TGTGCCAGCAGCCTACACCCCTTTGGAGCGGACGGGTACAATGAGCAGTTCTTC. As protein: CASSLHPFGADGYNEQFF.

This chain connects TRBV15 to TRBJ2-7; D ambiguous. Germline V gene sequence: CDR1 LNHNV, CDR2 YYDKDF (reference sequence). The CDR3 runs 13 residues. V shed 0 bases and J shed 3 bases, with 6 bases lying between them. CDR3 amino acids: CATSRDLSYEQYV. CDR3 nucleotide sequence: TGTGCCACCAGCAGAGATCTCAGCTACGAGCAGTACGTC.

The rearrangement uses TRBV6-2 or TRBV6-3 and TRBJ2-3; D is unresolved. V was pared by 0 bases and J by 0 bases, with 4 bases between. CDR3 size: 14 residues. The germline V gene encodes CDR1 MNHEY and CDR2 SVGEGT. CDR3 sequence reads: CASSYSTSTDTQYF. In DNA form, the CDR3 reads TGTGCCAGCAGTTACTCGACTAGCACAGATACGCAGTATTTT.

This chain uses TRBV2 with TRBJ1-5; D is ambiguous. Between the trimmed V and J ends, which lost 3 bases and 1 base, there was a span of 19 bases. This CDR3 region has 18 residues. From germline, CDR1 is SNHLY and CDR2 FYNNEI. CDR3 protein: CASSDLLEGRLSNQPQHF. CDR3 sequence (DNA): TGTGCCAGCAGTGACCTGTTGGAGGGCCGTTTGAGCAATCAGCCCCAGCATTTT.

V usage is TRBV5-4 and J usage is TRBJ2-2; D remains ambiguous. Trimming cost V 4 bases and J 5 bases, with 6 bases left between them. The CDR3 consists of 12 residues. Germline-derived CDR1 and CDR2 are SGHNT and YYREEE (reference sequence). CDR3 residues: CASSPGTGELFF. The DNA of the CDR3 is TGTGCCAGCAGCCCAGGTACCGGGGAGCTGTTTTTT. Supplemented by reference TRBV5-4 and TRBJ2-2, the full variable domain reads ETGVTQSPTHLIKTRGQQVTLRCSSQSGHNTVSWYQQALGQGPQFIFQYYREEENGRGNFPPRFSGLQFPNYSSELNVNALELDDSALYLCASSPGTGELFFGEGSRLTVL.

This CDR3 is CASSLGDLQIETQYF. Here the CDR3 DNA reads TGTGCCAGCAGCTTGGGGGACCTTCAGATTGAGACCCAGTACTTC. V usage is TRBV11-2 and J usage is TRBJ2-5; D may match TRBD1 or TRBD2 (5 bases each). With 3 bases removed from V and 5 bases from J, the gap between germline ends came to 16 bases. CDR1 is SGHAT and CDR2 is FQNNGV in the germline V gene. CDR3 length: 15 amino acids.

The CDR3 here is CASSLSGLQETQYF. As DNA, the CDR3 is TGTGCCAGCAGCTTGTCAGGGCTACAAGAGACCCAGTACTTC. V usage is TRBV5-6 and J usage is TRBJ2-5; the D gene is possibly TRBD1 (5 bases). The CDR3 is 14 amino acids. Germline V CDR1 and CDR2: SGHDT, YYEEEE. V lost 1 base to trimming and J lost 2 bases, with 9 bases between them.

The V gene is TRBV3-1 (or the pseudogene TRBV3-2), the J gene TRBJ1-5; D not certain. Trimming removed 0 bases at V and 7 bases at J, with 7 bases between. Germline lookup yields CDR1 LGHDT and CDR2 YNNKEL (reference sequence). This CDR3 comprises 13 residues. The CDR3 coding sequence is TGTGCCAGCAGCCAAGATCAGGACCAGCCCCAGCATTTT. It yields the protein CASSQDQDQPQHF.

Note on this clone: Sequence at one end of the junction differs from germline and may be a read error. CDR3 sequence: CASSLGEGLIF. CDR3 in DNA: TGTGCCAGCAGCTTAGGGGAGGGCCTAATCTTC. The chain joins TRBV5-6 to TRBJ2-1; 7 bases line up with TRBD2. Germline CDR1 SGHDT, CDR2 YYEEEE. The CDR3 contains 11 residues.

The chain joins TRBV4-1 to TRBJ1-3; D uncertain. CDR1 is MGHRA, CDR2 YSYEKL, per germline. The V end lost 0 bases, the J end lost 1 base, and 10 bases lay between the germline ends. This CDR3 region has 16 residues. The CDR3, as DNA: TGCGCCAGCAGCCAAGATGAGGACCAGTCTGGAAACACCATATATTTT. Translating gives CASSQDEDQSGNTIYF.

The chain is built from TRBV28 and TRBJ2-5; perhaps TRBD2 as D (6 bases). The CDR3 totals 12 residues. CDR1 and CDR2 from the germline V gene are MDHEN and SYDVKM. Trimming took 10 bases from V and 5 from J, leaving 14 bases between them. DNA of the CDR3: TGTGCCATCGGCCAACGGGGGGAGACCCAGTACTTC. It is translated as CAIGQRGETQYF.

The gene calls are TRBV7-9 and TRBJ2-1; D may be TRBD1 or TRBD2 (5 bases each). V dropped 6 bases and J dropped 7 bases, with 10 bases sitting between them. CDR3 length equals 12 residues. The V gene's germline CDR1 is SEHNR and CDR2 FQNEAQ (reference sequence). CDR3 DNA: TGTGCCAGCAGACTTTGGGGGAATGAGCAGTTCTTC. This gives the protein CASRLWGNEQFF.

The J gene is TRBJ1-3, the V gene TRBV5-6; D is ambiguous. CDR1 SGHDT and CDR2 YYEEEE come from the germline V gene. The ends were cut back, 3 bases at V and 2 bases at J, with 15 bases in the middle. This CDR3 comprises 16 residues. CDR3 nucleotides: TGTGCCAGCAGCTCCGCGTGGGAGCTGGCTGGAAACACCATATATTTT. Translating gives CASSSAWELAGNTIYF.

Comments on this clone: The junction shows a germline mismatch at one end, possibly a read error. The rearrangement links TRBV15 to TRBJ1-2; TRBD1 matches at 8 bases. The CDR3 loop spans 15 amino acids. Looked up from germline, CDR1 is LNHNV and CDR2 is YYDKDF (reference sequence). CDR3 nucleotides: TGTGCCACCAGCGGAGAGGACAGGGAGAACCATGGCTACACCTTC. Translating it yields CATSGEDRENHGYTF. Full variable domain (outside the CDR3, taken from reference TRBV15 and TRBJ1-2): DAMVIQNPRYQVTQFGKPVTLSCSQTLNHNVMYWYQQKSSQAPKLLFHYYDKDFNNEADTPDNFQSRRPNTSFCFLDIRSPGLGDTAMYLCATSGEDRENHGYTFGSGTRLTVV.

The V gene is TRBV30, the J gene TRBJ1-5; 7 nucleotides match TRBD1. CDR1 and CDR2 (germline): GTSNPN, SVGIG (reference sequence). The V segment lost 5 bases and the J segment 2 bases; nucleotides outside the gene matches: 0. The length of the CDR3 is 12 residues. The CDR3 loop is CAWGQGNQPQHF. DNA of the CDR3: TGTGCCTGGGGACAGGGCAATCAGCCCCAGCATTTT.

This chain joins TRBV9 and TRBJ2-3, with D unclear. The germline gives CDR1 SGDLS, CDR2 YYNGEE. This CDR3 region has 15 residues. V shed 4 bases and J shed 3 bases, with 15 bases lying between them. The CDR3 DNA reads TGTGCCAGCAGCCCAACCCACCAAGGTACAGATACGCAGTATTTT. This encodes CASSPTHQGTDTQYF.